These 6 T cell receptor beta chains originate from one sample sequenced in a study of CD8+ T cells in alopecia areata. cDNA serving as the sequencing template came from extracted, reverse transcribed RNA. The protocol was immunoSEQ multiplex PCR, while the TCRdb copy is restricted to in-frame clones and leaves out a portion. The sample consists of approximately 200,000 clones, 58% of them appearing once. Sample treatment: oral pan-JAK inhibitor, 5-10 mg twice daily. This specimen was CD4+ T cells sorted from blood, taken at week 24, from a patient treated with tofacitinib. The receptors stem from a human donor with alopecia areata.

The genes are TRBV28 and TRBJ2-4, with D tentatively TRBD1 (5 bases). Trimming took 3 bases from V and 0 from J, leaving 6 bases between them. There are 14 residues in the CDR3. Germline V gives CDR1 MDHEN, CDR2 SYDVKM. CDR3 nucleotide sequence: TGTGCCAGCAGTTTCAGGGTAGCCAAAAACATTCAGTACTTC. Amino acid sequence: CASSFRVAKNIQYF.

The chain has TRBV2 and TRBJ2-1; 14 nucleotides match TRBD2. The V and J ends lost 5 bases and 6 bases, in that order; junction bases with no gene match: 6. There are 16 residues in the CDR3. Germline V gene data show CDR1 as SNHLY and CDR2 as FYNNEI. For the CDR3, the DNA is TGTGCCAGCAGTTCTCGGACTAGCGGGGGGACCAATGAGCAGTTCTTC. It yields the protein CASSSRTSGGTNEQFF.

This clone was seen once. DNA of the CDR3: TGCGCCAGCAAGTCGGAGACCCAGTACTTC. Protein: CASKSETQYF. The rearrangement links TRBV4-1 to TRBJ2-5; D unresolved. Per the germline V gene, CDR1 is MGHRA and CDR2 is YSYEKL. The V and J ends lost 7 bases and 5 bases respectively, with 5 bases between them. The CDR3 runs to 10 residues.

This clone was counted between two and nine times. This rearrangement joins TRBV29-1 to TRBJ2-7; maybe TRBD1 (6 bases). From germline, CDR1 is SQVTM and CDR2 ANQGSEA. The CDR3 covers 12 residues. The ends were cut back, 4 bases at V and 5 bases at J, with 12 bases in the middle. The CDR3 spells CSVVEQGHEQYF. CDR3 bases: TGCAGCGTTGTGGAACAGGGCCACGAGCAGTACTTC.

This rearrangement joins TRBV19 to TRBJ1-6, with a possible D match to TRBD1 (5 bases). This CDR3 contains 13 residues. Between the trimmed V and J ends, which lost 2 bases and 11 bases, there was a span of 10 bases. Germline V gene sequence: CDR1 LNHDA, CDR2 SQIVND (reference sequence). CDR3 sequence reads: CASSITTGPPLHF. In nucleotides, the CDR3 is TGTGCCAGTAGTATAACTACAGGACCACCCCTCCACTTT. Variable domain in full (rest from reference TRBV19 and TRBJ1-6): DGGITQSPKYLFRKEGQNVTLSCEQNLNHDAMYWYRQDPGQGLRLIYYSQIVNDFQKGDIAEGYSVSREKKESFPLTVTSAQKNPTAFYLCASSITTGPPLHFGNGTRLTVT.

J is TRBJ2-1 and V is TRBV15, with 9 nucleotides matching TRBD2. V was clipped by 9 bases and J by 8 bases; unmatched bases: 8. Germline CDR1 reads LNHNV; CDR2 reads YYDKDF (reference sequence). The CDR3 loop spans 13 amino acids. The CDR3 bases are TGTGCCACGTCGTCTAGCGGGGTTTATGAGCAGTTCTTC. This translates into CATSSSGVYEQFF. The entire variable domain, with the rest obtained from reference TRBV15 and TRBJ2-1, is as follows: DAMVIQNPRYQVTQFGKPVTLSCSQTLNHNVMYWYQQKSSQAPKLLFHYYDKDFNNEADTPDNFQSRRPNTSFCFLDIRSPGLGDTAMYLCATSSSGVYEQFFGPGTRLTVL.